This T cell receptor beta chain originates from a study of technical replicates of blood from several donors. Some clones are missing from TCRdb's copy, which holds only in-frame ones; the method was immunoSEQ multiplex PCR. The data show roughly 70,000 clones, 93% seen once. The TCR sequence derives from a human donor in good health. The sequenced sample was T cells isolated from PBMCs.

The DNA for the CDR3 is TGTGCCAGCAGCCAGACAGGGGGCTTTGAAAAACTGTTTTTT. This sequence encodes CASSQTGGFEKLFF. The rearrangement links TRBV5-4 to TRBJ1-4; 10 nucleotides match TRBD1. Losses at the gene ends were 4 bases for V and 7 bases for J; bases not matched to a gene: 4. The CDR3 has 14 amino acids. Germline V gene data show CDR1 as SGHNT and CDR2 as YYREEE (reference sequence).